The T cell receptor beta chain under discussion was sequenced for a study of T cell responses to AZD1222 COVID-19 vaccine. Details on this clone: Its antigen is not known.

Per the germline V gene, CDR1 is LGHNA and CDR2 is YNFKEQ. The CDR3 is 15 residues long. With 3 bases removed from V and 5 bases from J, the gap between germline ends came to 14 bases. Assay: immunoSEQ multiplex PCR; the TCRdb copy retains only in-frame clones and omits some. The sample lists approximately 99,000 clones, roughly 86% occurring once. Findings and caveats of the study: Most donors were white British, females outnumbered males, and clonal diversity was possibly underestimated.

Material: peripheral blood, obtained on day 0 of AZD1222 vaccination. The source of this sequence is an adult in good health. The chain uses TRBV4-2 and TRBJ2-1; D is perhaps TRBD1 or TRBD2 (5 bases each). The CDR3 sequence: CASSHSRDLHNEQFF. DNA of the CDR3: TGTGCCAGCAGCCACTCGAGGGACCTCCACAATGAGCAGTTCTTC.